These T cell receptor beta chains were read from a single sample in a study of identical twins. TCRdb analysed the 5' RACE reads with MiXCR anew, one entry per CDR3 protein. The table shows approximately 600,000 distinct CDR3 sequences, with around 7.4% occurring only once. Separately, the same data were catalogued under a study of yellow fever vaccine responses in identical twins.

Sequencing used PBMCs. The receptors shown here come from a woman in her late teens or twenties in good health. Each CDR3 is given with its conserved first and last residue. A D gene is named only where the DNA matches it firmly. Rows give clone size only sometimes, using once, few, many, or a class for an expanded clone.

TRBJ2-7,TRBV5-1,few,TRBD2,CASRREDSYEQYF,TGCGCCAGCCGGCGGGAGGACTCCTACGAGCAGTACTTC
TRBJ1-4,TRBV12-3/TRBV12-4,many,TRBD1,CASSSRTGETEKLFF,TGTGCCAGCAGTTCCCGGACAGGGGAGACGGAAAAACTGTTTTTT
TRBJ2-5,TRBV20-1,few,.,CSAPDRGRETQYF,TGCAGTGCCCCGGACCGGGGAAGAGAGACCCAGTACTTC
TRBJ2-7,TRBV12-3/TRBV12-4,few,TRBD2,CASSYASGGYEQYF,TGTGCCAGCAGCTACGCTAGCGGGGGATACGAGCAGTACTTC
TRBJ1-2,TRBV6-5,.,TRBD1,CASSYSRDSSNYGYTF,TGTGCCAGCAGTTACTCGAGGGACAGCTCTAACTATGGCTACACCTTC
TRBJ1-2,TRBV20-1,many,.,CSARTLNGGYTF,TGCAGTGCTAGAACCCTCAACGGTGGCTACACCTTC
TRBJ2-3,TRBV12-3/TRBV12-4,few,.,CASSRGFSTQYF,TGTGCCAGCAGTAGAGGGTTTAGTACGCAGTATTTT
TRBJ2-1,TRBV4-1,many,TRBD2,CASSPQSGLAGGPLFNEQFF,TGCGCCAGCAGCCCCCAGTCAGGACTAGCGGGGGGGCCCTTATTCAATGAGCAGTTCTTC
TRBJ1-4,TRBV10-1,many,.,CASSPGLENEKLFF,TGCGCCAGCAGTCCCGGGTTGGAGAATGAAAAACTGTTTTTT
TRBJ1-2,TRBV2,many,.,CASSEALVGYTF,TGTGCCAGCAGTGAAGCGCTTGTTGGCTACACCTTC
TRBJ2-5,TRBV20-1,few,.,CSASHPGRGGETQYF,TGCAGTGCTAGCCACCCGGGCAGGGGAGGAGAGACCCAGTACTTC
TRBJ1-1,TRBV2,few,.,CASSYEGRNTEAFF,TGTGCCAGCAGTTACGAGGGGAGGAACACTGAAGCTTTCTTT
TRBJ1-3,TRBV12-3/TRBV12-4,many,.,CASNSGNTIYF,TGTGCCAGCAACTCTGGAAACACCATATATTTT
TRBJ2-2,TRBV29-1,many,.,CSVPHGELFF,TGCAGCGTCCCACACGGGGAGCTGTTTTTT
TRBJ2-2,TRBV5-1,few,.,CASSPGGPLKTFGELFF,TGCGCCAGCAGCCCCGGCGGGCCACTTAAAACTTTCGGGGAGCTGTTTTTT
TRBJ2-2,TRBV4-1,many,.,CASSHSPVNTGELFF,TGCGCCAGCAGCCACAGCCCGGTGAACACCGGGGAGCTGTTTTTT
TRBJ1-2,TRBV29-1,.,TRBD1,CSVYRGANYGYTF,TGCAGCGTTTACAGGGGGGCTAACTATGGCTACACCTTC
TRBJ2-3,TRBV19,few,.,CASGRPSSTDTQYF,TGTGCCTCGGGGCGCCCTTCTAGCACAGATACGCAGTATTTT
TRBJ1-4,TRBV5-1,many,.,CASSPQAIATVEKLFF,TGCGCCAGCAGCCCACAGGCTATCGCGACCGTGGAAAAACTGTTTTTT
TRBJ2-2,TRBV6-1,many,.,CASRAGRNTGELFF,TGTGCCAGCAGGGCAGGCAGGAACACCGGGGAGCTGTTTTTT
TRBJ2-7,TRBV12-3/TRBV12-4,.,TRBD2,CASSLGGLADEQYF,TGTGCCAGCAGTTTAGGAGGACTAGCGGACGAGCAGTACTTC
TRBJ1-2,TRBV11-2,.,.,CACTSIYDGYTF,TGTGCCTGCACCTCTATCTATGATGGCTACACCTTC
TRBJ2-2,TRBV25-1,.,.,CASSAPHRNTGELFF,TGTGCCAGCAGTGCTCCTCACAGAAACACCGGGGAGCTGTTTTTT
TRBJ1-4,TRBV20-1,many,.,CSATGRGVKLFF,TGCAGTGCCACAGGACGGGGCGTGAAACTGTTTTTT
TRBJ2-3,TRBV10-3,few,.,CAISQGLGTDTQYF,TGTGCCATCAGTCAGGGTCTCGGGACAGATACGCAGTATTTT
TRBJ2-1,TRBV3-1,few,TRBD2,CASSHGQRLAGSNEQFF,TGTGCCAGCAGCCATGGTCAGAGACTAGCGGGGAGCAATGAGCAGTTCTTC
TRBJ2-4,TRBV12-3/TRBV12-4,.,.,CASSLLGGGLNIQYF,TGTGCCAGCAGTTTGTTAGGCGGAGGATTAAACATTCAGTACTTC
TRBJ2-3,TRBV19,.,.,CASSIKRSSSTDTQYF,TGTGCCAGTAGTATTAAGCGTTCCTCTAGCACAGATACGCAGTATTTT
TRBJ2-3,TRBV28,.,.,CASRPSDGQRSTDTQYF,TGTGCCAGCAGACCCTCGGACGGACAGAGAAGCACAGATACGCAGTATTTT
TRBJ2-1,TRBV10-1,.,.,CASSEGGINEQFF,TGCGCCAGCAGTGAGGGGGGGATTAATGAGCAGTTCTTC
TRBJ2-3,TRBV20-1,few,TRBD1,CSAGNPTGQSTDTQYF,TGCAGTGCTGGAAATCCCACGGGACAGAGCACAGATACGCAGTATTTT
TRBJ2-3,TRBV20-1,.,TRBD2,CSANKGLAGGTDTQYF,TGCAGTGCCAACAAAGGACTAGCGGGAGGCACAGATACGCAGTATTTT